This T cell receptor (beta chain) comes out of a study of T cells in localized non-small cell lung cancer (dated by TCRdb to the early 2020s). Regarding the complete study: The study examined T cell repertoires in 236 patients with early-stage NSCLC and compared tumors with uninvolved tumor-adjacent lungs. The cohort comprised 200 to 300 treatment-naïve NSCLC patients with resected, localized lung tumors. NSCLC patients had a mean age of approximately 66 years, and around 130 were male and about a hundred female.

At diagnosis, tumor, uninvolved tumor-adjacent lung and peripheral blood were collected and then preserved as a mix of FFPE and fresh-frozen material. For TCR repertoire profiling, blood samples were analyzed in the form of peripheral blood mononuclear cells. Results the study describes overall, beyond this receptor: Uninvolved tumor-adjacent lung showed the highest T cell clonality, higher than tumor, which suggests more focused antigenic responses in the uninvolved tumor-adjacent lung. Higher T cell density in blood was associated with longer overall survival, whereas higher clonality in adjacent lung was associated with shorter survival. A median of roughly 56 of the top 100 tumor clones were detected in paired uninvolved adjacent lung, and around 27 of these tumor clones were also found among the top 100 clones of the paired uninvolved adjacent lung. Because multi-region sequencing of the tumors was not done, intratumor heterogeneity could not be ruled out. Since the design was exploratory, TCR variables were selected using unadjusted p-values with no false-discovery rate correction.

Trimming costs V 1 base and J 1 base, and their ends lie 19 bases apart. From the germline V gene, CDR1 is SNHLY and CDR2 is FYNNEI. The CDR3 has 18 amino acids, counting the end cysteine and phenylalanine. The DNA shown is the 54-base CDR3, in frame from base 1. The immunoSEQ Assay was used to sequence TCR beta CDR3 regions from DNA. The authors' pipeline ran thus. T cell density was computed as TCR beta template counts normalized to usable DNA estimated by amplifying housekeeping genes. Using the preseqR package, richness was estimated by extrapolating to 120,000 templates for tissue samples and 400,000 templates for PBMC samples. Clonality was defined by subtracting Pielou's evenness from one. Tissue-enriched TCRs were identified through differential abundance testing performed on productive amino-acid clonotypes, with a minimum total count of 5 and an alpha of 0.1. Repertoire overlap between compartments was quantified with the Jaccard Index and Morisita Overlap Index. GLIPH grouped TCR beta CDR3s together with public tetramer-defined viral CDR3s, and a viral motif had to include at least three viral sequences and also show V-gene enrichment. As stored in TCRdb, this immuneACCESS dataset retains in-frame rearrangements with V and J assigned. A fraction of the clones does not appear; measured against another copy, unresolved V genes explain less than half of the discrepancy, and the remainder lacks a known reason. For V, J and clone size, that table is used; D and trimming come from the DNA. A total of approximately 41,000 clones appear in this sample, 75% to 95% of them only once. The top ten constitute 10% to 13% of the sample.

For this clone: Its antigen is unknown. One base away there is no much larger clone; base qualities are not given.

This TCR came from a woman aged 35 to 75 with stage II lung adenocarcinoma. The receptor chain draws on TRBV2 and TRBJ1-1; matching of 6 bases hints at TRBD1 as the D gene. The sequenced sample was PBMCs, obtained before any cancer treatment. The DNA is TGTGCCAGCAGTGAAGGTGTGTACAGGGAAACGGCGAACACTGAAGCTTTCTTT. The translation is CASSEGVYRETANTEAFF.